These T cell receptor beta chains were read from a single sample in a study of CDR3 diversity in severe acne. TCRdb ran MiXCR on the PCR reads and lists one entry per CDR3 protein. Among some 84,000 distinct CDR3 sequences listed, 51% were seen once. Sequences were obtained from blood. These receptors were taken from a male donor in good health, without acne. Each CDR3 is given with its conserved first and last residue. Each record gives: CDR3 protein, CDR3 DNA, V gene, clone size, J gene, D gene, CDR3 length. The D gene is left open where the match is weak. Where a row states a size, it is once, few, many or the class of an expanded clone; other rows omit it.

CASSLVLAGDGQYF,TGTGCCAGCAGCTTGGTACTAGCGGGAGACGGGCAGTACTTC,TRBV5-5,.,TRBJ2-7,TRBD2,14
CASSMTGPRYEQYF,TGTGCCAGTAGTATGACAGGGCCTAGGTACGAGCAGTACTTC,TRBV19,.,TRBJ2-7,TRBD1,14
CSASSFVGGDETQYF,TGCAGTGCCAGCAGTTTCGTGGGAGGGGACGAGACCCAGTACTTC,TRBV20-1,.,TRBJ2-5,TRBD2,15
CSARGKAGGSWETQYF,TGCAGTGCTAGAGGGAAAGCGGGAGGTTCTTGGGAAACCCAGTACTTC,TRBV20-1,.,TRBJ2-5,TRBD2,16
CASSPRTVKLQDNEQFF,TGTGCCAGCAGCCCGCGGACCGTAAAGTTACAAGACAATGAGCAGTTCTTC,TRBV5-6,few,TRBJ2-1,.,17
CAWSAGGANVLTF,TGTGCCTGGAGTGCGGGGGGGGCCAACGTCCTGACTTTC,TRBV30,.,TRBJ2-6,.,13
CASSESVGIYEQYF,TGCGCCAGCAGTGAGTCGGTGGGGATCTACGAGCAGTACTTC,TRBV10-1,.,TRBJ2-7,.,14
CSAGSVQETQYF,TGCAGCGCCGGCAGCGTCCAAGAGACCCAGTACTTC,TRBV29-1,many,TRBJ2-5,.,12
CASSLAIDSYGYTF,TGTGCCAGCAGCTTGGCCATCGACAGCTATGGCTACACCTTC,TRBV5-4,few,TRBJ1-2,.,14
CASTAAGGYTF,TGTGCCAGCACCGCGGCGGGCGGCTACACCTTC,TRBV7-9,.,TRBJ1-2,.,11
CASSLVGEGYYGYTF,TGTGCCAGCAGCTTAGTTGGGGAAGGCTACTATGGCTACACCTTC,TRBV7-9,many,TRBJ1-2,.,15
CSASLTGMNFNYGYTF,TGCAGTGCTTCTTTGACAGGAATGAATTTTAACTATGGCTACACCTTC,TRBV20-1,.,TRBJ1-2,.,16
CSARDHSGSLYEQYF,TGCAGTGCTAGAGATCACAGCGGGAGTTTGTACGAGCAGTACTTC,TRBV20-1,few,TRBJ2-7,TRBD2,15
CASSRDSLNNEQFF,TGTGCCAGCAGCAGGGACAGCCTGAACAATGAGCAGTTCTTC,TRBV11-1,few,TRBJ2-1,TRBD1,14
CSASPSGRDEQYF,TGCAGTGCTAGCCCTAGCGGGAGGGACGAGCAGTACTTC,TRBV20-1,.,TRBJ2-7,TRBD2,13
CASSTRDTSTDTQYF,TGTGCCAGCAGCACGCGGGACACCAGCACAGATACGCAGTATTTT,TRBV9,many,TRBJ2-3,.,15
CASSYKPGQGLYGYTF,TGTGCCAGCAGTTACAAACCGGGACAGGGCCTCTATGGCTACACCTTC,TRBV6-1,once,TRBJ1-2,TRBD1,16
CASSLGGGSGANVPTF,TGTGCCAGCAGCCTAGGGGGAGGGTCTGGGGCCAACGTCCCGACTTTC,TRBV7-2,.,TRBJ2-6,.,16
CASSIAQGNNEQFF,TGTGCCAGTAGTATAGCCCAGGGGAACAATGAGCAGTTCTTC,TRBV19,many,TRBJ2-1,.,14
CASSREGPSSYNSPLHF,TGTGCCAGCAGCCGGGAGGGGCCCAGCTCCTATAATTCACCCCTCCACTTT,TRBV5-5,many,TRBJ1-6,.,17
CASSPGGKLPTYEQYF,TGTGCCAGCAGCCCGGGGGGCAAACTGCCTACCTACGAGCAGTACTTC,TRBV5-6,.,TRBJ2-7,.,16
CASKADANQPQHF,TGTGCCAGCAAGGCAGACGCGAATCAGCCCCAGCATTTT,TRBV2,few,TRBJ1-5,.,13
CASSLATGGGSPLHF,TGTGCCAGCAGCTTAGCGACAGGGGGAGGTTCACCCCTCCACTTT,TRBV5-5,.,TRBJ1-6,TRBD1,15
CAIGGAASHEQYF,TGTGCCATCGGAGGAGCGGCCTCGCACGAGCAGTACTTC,TRBV10-3,.,TRBJ2-7,.,13
CASSLTPPGTGPSYEQYF,TGTGCCAGCAGCTTGACCCCCCCCGGGACAGGGCCCAGTTACGAGCAGTACTTC,TRBV7-9,.,TRBJ2-7,TRBD1,18
CATSDSGLADYEQYF,TGTGCCACCAGTGATTCGGGACTAGCGGACTACGAGCAGTACTTC,TRBV24-1,.,TRBJ2-7,TRBD2,15
CSVGTYEQYF,TGCAGCGTTGGGACCTACGAGCAGTACTTC,TRBV29-1,many,TRBJ2-7,.,10
CASSLAGTGSGQETQYF,TGCGCCAGCAGCTTGGCCGGGACAGGGTCGGGACAAGAGACCCAGTACTTC,TRBV5-1,.,TRBJ2-5,TRBD1,17
CSAEVQGATYEQYF,TGCAGCGCCGAGGTGCAGGGGGCTACCTACGAGCAGTACTTC,TRBV29-1,.,TRBJ2-7,TRBD1,14
CSARDFRTGPGNTIYF,TGCAGTGCTAGAGATTTCAGGACAGGGCCTGGAAACACCATATATTTT,TRBV20-1,many,TRBJ1-3,TRBD1,16
CASSPLAGGYEQYF,TGCGCCAGCAGCCCTCTAGCGGGGGGTTACGAGCAGTACTTC,TRBV5-1,.,TRBJ2-7,TRBD2,14
CASSLGTGDFPDTQYF,TGTGCCAGCAGCTTAGGGACAGGGGATTTTCCAGATACGCAGTATTTT,TRBV7-9,many,TRBJ2-3,TRBD1,16
CASSPSRPGEQYF,TGTGCCAGCAGCCCCTCTCGTCCGGGCGAGCAGTACTTC,TRBV28,many,TRBJ2-7,.,13
CASSPGLAAAYEQYF,TGTGCCAGCAGCCCTGGACTAGCGGCTGCCTACGAGCAGTACTTC,TRBV6-5,many,TRBJ2-7,TRBD2,15
CASSFGDRGDEQFF,TGTGCCAGCAGCTTTGGGGACAGGGGCGATGAGCAGTTCTTC,TRBV5-6,.,TRBJ2-1,TRBD1,14
CSANVPNSYNSPLHF,TGCAGTGCTAACGTGCCGAACTCCTATAATTCACCCCTCCACTTT,TRBV20-1,.,TRBJ1-6,.,15
CSPGTGRRSYEQYF,TGCAGTCCTGGGACAGGGAGGCGCTCCTACGAGCAGTACTTC,TRBV20-1,once,TRBJ2-7,TRBD1,14
CASSVDSKMNTEAFF,TGTGCCAGCAGTGTAGACAGTAAGATGAACACTGAAGCTTTCTTT,TRBV6-6,many,TRBJ1-1,.,15
CATSRGRGENEQYF,TGTGCCACCAGCAGAGGTAGGGGGGAGAACGAGCAGTACTTC,TRBV15,few,TRBJ2-7,.,14
CASSLWAGENNEQFF,TGTGCCAGCAGCTTATGGGCAGGGGAGAACAATGAGCAGTTCTTC,TRBV7-3,.,TRBJ2-1,.,15
CASNRQGQTEAFF,TGTGCCAGCAACCGACAGGGACAGACTGAAGCTTTCTTT,TRBV6-6,.,TRBJ1-1,TRBD1,13